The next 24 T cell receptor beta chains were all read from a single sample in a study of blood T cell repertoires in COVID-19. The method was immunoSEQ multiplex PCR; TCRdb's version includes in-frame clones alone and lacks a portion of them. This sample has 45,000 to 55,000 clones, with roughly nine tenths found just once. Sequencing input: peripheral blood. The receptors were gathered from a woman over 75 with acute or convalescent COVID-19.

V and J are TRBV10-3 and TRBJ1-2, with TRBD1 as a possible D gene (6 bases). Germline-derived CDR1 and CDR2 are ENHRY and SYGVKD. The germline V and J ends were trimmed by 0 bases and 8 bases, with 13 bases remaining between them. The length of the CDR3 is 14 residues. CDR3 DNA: TGTGCCATCAGTGAGTCGTCCAGGGGTGACGGCTACACCTTC. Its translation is CAISESSRGDGYTF.

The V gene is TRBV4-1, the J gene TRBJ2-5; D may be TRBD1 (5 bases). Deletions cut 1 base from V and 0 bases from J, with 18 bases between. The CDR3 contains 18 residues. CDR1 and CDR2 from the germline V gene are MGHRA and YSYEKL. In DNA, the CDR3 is TGCGCCAGCAGCCAAGCCGACAGCCCCAACCCGTACCAAGAGACCCAGTACTTC. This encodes CASSQADSPNPYQETQYF.

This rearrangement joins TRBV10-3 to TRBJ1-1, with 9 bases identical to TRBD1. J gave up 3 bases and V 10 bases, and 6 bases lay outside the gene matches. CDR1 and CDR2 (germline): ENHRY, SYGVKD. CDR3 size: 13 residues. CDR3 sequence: CASRDRVDTEAFF. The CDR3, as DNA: TGTGCCAGCCGGGACAGGGTGGACACTGAAGCTTTCTTT.

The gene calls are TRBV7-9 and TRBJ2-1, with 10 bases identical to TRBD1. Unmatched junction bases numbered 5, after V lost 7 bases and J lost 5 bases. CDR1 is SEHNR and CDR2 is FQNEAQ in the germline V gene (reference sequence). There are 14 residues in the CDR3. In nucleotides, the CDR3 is TGTGCCAGCAACCGGGACAGGGGCAACAATGAGCAGTTCTTC. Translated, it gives CASNRDRGNNEQFF.

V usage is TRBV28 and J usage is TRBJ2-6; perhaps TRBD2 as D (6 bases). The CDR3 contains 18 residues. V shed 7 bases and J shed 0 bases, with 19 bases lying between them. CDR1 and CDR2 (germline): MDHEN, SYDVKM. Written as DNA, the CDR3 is TGTGCCAGCACATCGACAGTGGGGGGATACTCTGGGGCCAACGTCCTGACTTTC. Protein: CASTSTVGGYSGANVLTF.

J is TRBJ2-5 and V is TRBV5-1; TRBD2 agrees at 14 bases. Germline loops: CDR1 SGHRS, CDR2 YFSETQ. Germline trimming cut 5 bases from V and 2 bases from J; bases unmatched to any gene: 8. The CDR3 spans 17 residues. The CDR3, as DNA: TGCGCCAGCAGGCTCCCGGGACTAGCGGGGGATCAAGAGACCCAGTACTTC. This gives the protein CASRLPGLAGDQETQYF.

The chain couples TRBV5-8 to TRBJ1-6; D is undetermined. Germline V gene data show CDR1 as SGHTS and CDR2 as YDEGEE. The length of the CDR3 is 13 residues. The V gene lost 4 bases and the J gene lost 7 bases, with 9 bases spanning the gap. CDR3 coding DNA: TGTGCCAGCAGCCGCCGGCGGAATTCACCCCTCCACTTT. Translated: CASSRRRNSPLHF.

CDR3 protein: CASSPDSYGYTF. In DNA form, the CDR3 reads TGTGCCAGTAGCCCGGACAGCTATGGCTACACCTTC. V and J are TRBV19 and TRBJ1-2, with D maybe TRBD1 (6 bases). Germline loops: CDR1 LNHDA, CDR2 SQIVND (reference sequence). The CDR3 sequence is 12 residues long. V lost 6 bases and J lost 4, with 9 bases in between.

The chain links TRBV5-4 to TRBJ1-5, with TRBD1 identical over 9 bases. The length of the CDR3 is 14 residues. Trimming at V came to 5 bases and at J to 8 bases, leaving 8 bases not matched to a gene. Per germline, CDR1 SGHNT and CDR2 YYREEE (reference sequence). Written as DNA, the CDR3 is TGTGCCAGCAGGAGATGGGGGGACAGGGAGCCCCAGCATTTT. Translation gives CASRRWGDREPQHF.

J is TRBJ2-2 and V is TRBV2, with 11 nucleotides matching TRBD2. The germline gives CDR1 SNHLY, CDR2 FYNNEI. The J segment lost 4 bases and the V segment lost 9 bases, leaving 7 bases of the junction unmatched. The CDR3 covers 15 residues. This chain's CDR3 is CASLAGGPSTGELFF. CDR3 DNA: TGTGCCAGTTTAGCGGGGGGGCCGAGCACCGGGGAGCTGTTTTTT.

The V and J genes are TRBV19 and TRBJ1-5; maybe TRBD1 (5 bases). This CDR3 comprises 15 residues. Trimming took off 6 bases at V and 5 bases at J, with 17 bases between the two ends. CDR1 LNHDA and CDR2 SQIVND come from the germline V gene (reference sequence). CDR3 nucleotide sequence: TGTGCCAGTAGCAGTGGGGGAGGGCAAGATCAGCCCCAGCATTTT. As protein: CASSSGGGQDQPQHF.

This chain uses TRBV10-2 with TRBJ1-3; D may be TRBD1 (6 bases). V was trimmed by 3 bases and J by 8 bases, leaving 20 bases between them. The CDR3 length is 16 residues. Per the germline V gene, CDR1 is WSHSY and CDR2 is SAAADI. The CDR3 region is CASSDFRGQSRDTIYF. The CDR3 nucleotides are TGCGCCAGCAGTGATTTCCGAGGACAGTCACGCGACACCATATATTTT.

CDR3 sequence: CASSSQGLAGGSYEQYV. CDR3 DNA sequence: TGTGCCAGCAGCAGCCAGGGACTAGCGGGGGGTAGCTACGAGCAGTACGTC. V gene TRBV6-2 or TRBV6-3 combines with J gene TRBJ2-7; 15 bases line up with TRBD2. The trim removed 6 bases at V and 3 bases at J, leaving 9 bases unmatched. The germline V gene encodes CDR1 MNHEY and CDR2 SVGEGT. The CDR3 has 17 residues.

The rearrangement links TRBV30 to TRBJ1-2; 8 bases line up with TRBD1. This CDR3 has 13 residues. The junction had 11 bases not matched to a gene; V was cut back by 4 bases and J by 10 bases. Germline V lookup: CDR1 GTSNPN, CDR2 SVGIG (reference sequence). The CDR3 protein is CAWTLYSTGDYTF. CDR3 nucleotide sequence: TGTGCCTGGACCCTTTACTCGACAGGGGACTACACCTTC.

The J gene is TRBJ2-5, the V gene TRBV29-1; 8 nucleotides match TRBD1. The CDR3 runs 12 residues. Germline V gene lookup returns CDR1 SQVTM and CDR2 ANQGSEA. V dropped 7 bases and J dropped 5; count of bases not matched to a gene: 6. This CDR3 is CSARGLVETQYF. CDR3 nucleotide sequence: TGCAGCGCCAGGGGGCTGGTGGAGACCCAGTACTTC.

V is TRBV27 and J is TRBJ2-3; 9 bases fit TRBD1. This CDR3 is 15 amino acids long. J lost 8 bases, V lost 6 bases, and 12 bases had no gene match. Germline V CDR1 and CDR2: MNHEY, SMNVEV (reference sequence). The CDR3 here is CASSPGGQGMGTQYF. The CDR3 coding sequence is TGTGCCAGCAGCCCCGGGGGACAGGGAATGGGTACGCAGTATTTT.

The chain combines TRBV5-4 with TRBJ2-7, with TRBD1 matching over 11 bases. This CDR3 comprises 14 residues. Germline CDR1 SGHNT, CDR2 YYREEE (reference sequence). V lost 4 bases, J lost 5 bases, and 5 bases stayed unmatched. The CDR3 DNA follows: TGTGCCAGCAGCGTTCCGGGACAGGGGGACGAGCAGTACGTC. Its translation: CASSVPGQGDEQYV.

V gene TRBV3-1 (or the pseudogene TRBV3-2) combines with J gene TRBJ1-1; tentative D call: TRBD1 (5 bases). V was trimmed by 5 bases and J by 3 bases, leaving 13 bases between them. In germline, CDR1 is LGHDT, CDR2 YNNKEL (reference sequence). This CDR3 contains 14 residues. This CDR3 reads CASSSQDSYTEAFF. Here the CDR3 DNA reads TGTGCCAGCAGCTCACAGGATTCTTACACTGAAGCTTTCTTT.

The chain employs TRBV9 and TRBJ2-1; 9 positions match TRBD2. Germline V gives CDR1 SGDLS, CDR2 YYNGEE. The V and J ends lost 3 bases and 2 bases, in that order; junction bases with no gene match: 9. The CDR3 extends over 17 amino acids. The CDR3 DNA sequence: TGTGCCAGCAGCGCCCGAGGGGCGGGGGGGCCCTACAATGAGCAGTTCTTC. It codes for CASSARGAGGPYNEQFF.

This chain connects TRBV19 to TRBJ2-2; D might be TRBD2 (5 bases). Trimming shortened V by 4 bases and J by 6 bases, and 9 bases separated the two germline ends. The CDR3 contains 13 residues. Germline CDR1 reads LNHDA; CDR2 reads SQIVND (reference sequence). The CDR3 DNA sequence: TGTGCCAGTAGTACACCCGGGGCCGGGGAGCTGTTTTTT. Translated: CASSTPGAGELFF.

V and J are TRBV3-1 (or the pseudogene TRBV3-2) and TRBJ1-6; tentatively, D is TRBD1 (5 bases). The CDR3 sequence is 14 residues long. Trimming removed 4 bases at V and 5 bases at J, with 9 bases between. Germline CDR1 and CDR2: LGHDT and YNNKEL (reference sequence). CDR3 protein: CASSPARDNSPLHF. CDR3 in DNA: TGTGCCAGCAGCCCGGCCAGGGATAATTCACCCCTCCACTTT.

DNA of the CDR3: TGTGCCAGTAGTATCAACAATAATGAAAAACTGTTTTTT. This codes for CASSINNNEKLFF. The V gene is TRBV19, the J gene TRBJ1-4; D is unclear. The CDR3 runs 13 residues. Trimming left V 3 bases short and J 4 bases short, with 6 bases between. Germline CDR1 is LNHDA and CDR2 is SQIVND (reference sequence). Full variable domain (rest looked up from reference TRBV19 and TRBJ1-4): DGGITQSPKYLFRKEGQNVTLSCEQNLNHDAMYWYRQDPGQGLRLIYYSQIVNDFQKGDIAEGYSVSREKKESFPLTVTSAQKNPTAFYLCASSINNNEKLFFGSGTQLSVL.

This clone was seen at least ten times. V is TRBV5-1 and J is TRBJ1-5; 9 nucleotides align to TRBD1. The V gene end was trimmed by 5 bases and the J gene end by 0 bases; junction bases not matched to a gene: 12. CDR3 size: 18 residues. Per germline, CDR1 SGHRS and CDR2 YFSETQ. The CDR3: CASRRRMTGGDSNQPQHF. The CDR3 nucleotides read TGCGCCAGCAGGCGTAGGATGACAGGGGGGGATAGCAATCAGCCCCAGCATTTT.

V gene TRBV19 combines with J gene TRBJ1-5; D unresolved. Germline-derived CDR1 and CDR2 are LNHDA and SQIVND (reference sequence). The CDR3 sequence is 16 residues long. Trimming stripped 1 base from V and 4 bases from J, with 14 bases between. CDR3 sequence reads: CASSIVFSGSNQPQHF. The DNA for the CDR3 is TGTGCCAGTAGTATAGTCTTTAGCGGATCTAATCAGCCCCAGCATTTT.